Reported below is one T cell receptor (beta chain). This specimen belongs to a study of sequential checkpoint blockade in melanoma. Germline CDR1 is MDHEN and CDR2 is SYDVKM. The CDR3 is 15 residues long. The V end was cut by 4 bases, the J end by 2 bases, with 9 bases between. Noted treatment: randomized to nivolumab then ipilimumab (arm A) or the reverse (arm B). Sequenced by immunoSEQ multiplex PCR; TCRdb stores in-frame clones only, minus some. The sample lists about 18,000 clones, about 26% seen once, with approximately 7.1% in the top ten. The V and J genes are TRBV28 and TRBJ2-6; D not certain. The sequencing used tumor tissue (inferred from file names), collected from a patient given nivolumab and ipilimumab in sequence. The clonotype was recovered from a human donor with melanoma. CDR3 protein: CASSSWGAGANVLTF. The CDR3 DNA follows: TGTGCCAGCAGTTCGTGGGGTGCTGGGGCCAACGTCCTGACTTTC.